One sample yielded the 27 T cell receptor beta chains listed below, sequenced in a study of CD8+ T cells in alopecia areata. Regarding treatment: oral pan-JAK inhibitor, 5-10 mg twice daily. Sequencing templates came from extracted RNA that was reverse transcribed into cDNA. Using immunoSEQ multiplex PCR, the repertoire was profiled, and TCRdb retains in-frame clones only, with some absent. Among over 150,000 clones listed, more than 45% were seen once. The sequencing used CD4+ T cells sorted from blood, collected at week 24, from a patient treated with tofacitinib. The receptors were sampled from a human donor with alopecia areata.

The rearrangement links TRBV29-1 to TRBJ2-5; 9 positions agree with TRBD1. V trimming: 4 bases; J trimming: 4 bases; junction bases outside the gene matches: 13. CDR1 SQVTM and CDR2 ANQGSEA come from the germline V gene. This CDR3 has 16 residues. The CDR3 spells CSVGGGQGIEVETQYF. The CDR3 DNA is TGCAGCGTTGGAGGGGGACAGGGAATCGAAGTAGAGACCCAGTACTTC.

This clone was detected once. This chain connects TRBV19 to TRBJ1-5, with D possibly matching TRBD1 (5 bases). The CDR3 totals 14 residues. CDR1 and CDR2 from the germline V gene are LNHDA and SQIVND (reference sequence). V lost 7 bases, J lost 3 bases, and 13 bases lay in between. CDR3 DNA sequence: TGTGCCAGTACCACCACAGGATTCAATCAGCCCCAGCATTTT. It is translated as CASTTTGFNQPQHF. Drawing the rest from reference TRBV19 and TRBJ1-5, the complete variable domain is DGGITQSPKYLFRKEGQNVTLSCEQNLNHDAMYWYRQDPGQGLRLIYYSQIVNDFQKGDIAEGYSVSREKKESFPLTVTSAQKNPTAFYLCASTTTGFNQPQHFGDGTRLSIL.

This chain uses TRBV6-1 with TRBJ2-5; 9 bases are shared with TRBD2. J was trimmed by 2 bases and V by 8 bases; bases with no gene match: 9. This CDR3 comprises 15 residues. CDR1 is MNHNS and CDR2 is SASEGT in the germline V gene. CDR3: CASLSWLAGQETQYF. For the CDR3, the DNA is TGTGCCAGCCTCTCGTGGCTAGCGGGGCAAGAGACCCAGTACTTC.

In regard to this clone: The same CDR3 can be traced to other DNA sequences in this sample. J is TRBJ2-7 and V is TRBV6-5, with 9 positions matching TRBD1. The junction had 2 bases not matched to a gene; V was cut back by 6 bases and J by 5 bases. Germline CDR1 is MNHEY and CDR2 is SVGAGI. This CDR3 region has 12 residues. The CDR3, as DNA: TGTGCCAGCAGCAGGACAGGGGACGAGCAGTACTTC. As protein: CASSRTGDEQYF.

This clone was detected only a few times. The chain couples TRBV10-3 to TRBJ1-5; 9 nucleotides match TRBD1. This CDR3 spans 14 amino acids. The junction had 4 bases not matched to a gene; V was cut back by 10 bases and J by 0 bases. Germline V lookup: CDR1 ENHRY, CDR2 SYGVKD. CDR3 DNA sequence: TGTGCCAGCGGGACAGGGTATAGCAATCAGCCCCAGCATTTT. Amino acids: CASGTGYSNQPQHF.

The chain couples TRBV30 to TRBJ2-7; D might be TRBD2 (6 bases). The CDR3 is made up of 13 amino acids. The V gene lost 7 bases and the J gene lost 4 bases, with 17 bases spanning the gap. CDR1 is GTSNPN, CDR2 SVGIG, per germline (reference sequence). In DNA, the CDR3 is TGTGCCTCGATCGGGACTCCATTTTACGAGCAGTACTTC. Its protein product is CASIGTPFYEQYF.

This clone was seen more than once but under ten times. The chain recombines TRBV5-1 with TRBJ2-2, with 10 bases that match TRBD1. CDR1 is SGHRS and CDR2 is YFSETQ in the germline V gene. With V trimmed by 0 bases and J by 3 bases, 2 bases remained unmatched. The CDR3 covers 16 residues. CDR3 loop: CASSLVGTGDTGELFF. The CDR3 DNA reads TGCGCCAGCAGCTTGGTCGGGACAGGGGACACCGGGGAGCTGTTTTTT.

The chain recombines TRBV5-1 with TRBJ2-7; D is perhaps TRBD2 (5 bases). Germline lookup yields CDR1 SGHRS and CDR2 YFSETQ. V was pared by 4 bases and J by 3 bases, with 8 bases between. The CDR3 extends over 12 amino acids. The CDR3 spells CASSEGIYEQYF. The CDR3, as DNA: TGCGCCAGCAGCGAGGGAATCTACGAGCAGTACTTC.

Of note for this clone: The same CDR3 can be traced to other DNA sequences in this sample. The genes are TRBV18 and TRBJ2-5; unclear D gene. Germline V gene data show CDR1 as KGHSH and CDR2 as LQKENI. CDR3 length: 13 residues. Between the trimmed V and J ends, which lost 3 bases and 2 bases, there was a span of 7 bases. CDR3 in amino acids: CASSPGSQETQYF. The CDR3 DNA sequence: TGTGCCAGCTCACCGGGCAGTCAAGAGACCCAGTACTTC. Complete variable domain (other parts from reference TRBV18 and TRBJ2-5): NAGVMQNPRHLVRRRGQEARLRCSPMKGHSHVYWYRQLPEEGLKFMVYLQKENIIDESGMPKERFSAEFPKEGPSILRIQQVVRGDSAAYFCASSPGSQETQYFGPGTRLLVL.

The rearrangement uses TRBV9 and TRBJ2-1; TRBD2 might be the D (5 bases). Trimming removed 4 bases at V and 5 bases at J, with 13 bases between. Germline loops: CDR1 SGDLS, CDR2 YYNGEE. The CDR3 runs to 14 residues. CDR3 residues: CASSSLGGNNEQFF. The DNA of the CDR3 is TGTGCCAGCAGCTCTCTAGGAGGTAACAATGAGCAGTTCTTC.

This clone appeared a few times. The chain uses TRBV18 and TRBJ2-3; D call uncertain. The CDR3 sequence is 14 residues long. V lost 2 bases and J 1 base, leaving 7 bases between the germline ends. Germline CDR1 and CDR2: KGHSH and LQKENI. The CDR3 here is CASSPRSGTDTQYF. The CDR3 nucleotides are TGTGCCAGCTCACCAAGGAGCGGCACAGATACGCAGTATTTT. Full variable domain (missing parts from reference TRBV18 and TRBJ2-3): NAGVMQNPRHLVRRRGQEARLRCSPMKGHSHVYWYRQLPEEGLKFMVYLQKENIIDESGMPKERFSAEFPKEGPSILRIQQVVRGDSAAYFCASSPRSGTDTQYFGPGTRLTVL.

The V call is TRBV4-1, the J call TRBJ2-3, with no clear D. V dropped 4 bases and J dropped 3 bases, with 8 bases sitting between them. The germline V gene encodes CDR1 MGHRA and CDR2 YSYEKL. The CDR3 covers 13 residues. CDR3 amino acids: CASSLRKTDTQYF. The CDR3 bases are TGCGCCAGCAGCCTGCGGAAGACAGATACGCAGTATTTT.

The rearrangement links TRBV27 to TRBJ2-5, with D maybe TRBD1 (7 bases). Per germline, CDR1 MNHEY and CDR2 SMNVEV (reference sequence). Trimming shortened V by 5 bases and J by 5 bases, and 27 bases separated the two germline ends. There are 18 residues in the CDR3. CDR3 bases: TGTGCCAGCAGTCCTAAACGCCGGGACAGCTGGGCGGGGGAGACCCAGTACTTC. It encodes CASSPKRRDSWAGETQYF.

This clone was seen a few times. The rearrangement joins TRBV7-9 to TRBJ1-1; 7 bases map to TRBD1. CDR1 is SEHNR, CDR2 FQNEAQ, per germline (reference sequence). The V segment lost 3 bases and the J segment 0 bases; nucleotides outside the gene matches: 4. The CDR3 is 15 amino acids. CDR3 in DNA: TGTGCCAGCAGCTTCATGACAGGGCTGAACACTGAAGCTTTCTTT. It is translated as CASSFMTGLNTEAFF.

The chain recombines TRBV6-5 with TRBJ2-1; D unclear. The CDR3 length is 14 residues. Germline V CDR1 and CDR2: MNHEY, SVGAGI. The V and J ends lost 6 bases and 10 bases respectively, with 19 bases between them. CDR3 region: CASSSLSRNGEQFF. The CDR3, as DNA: TGTGCCAGCAGCTCTCTTAGTCGGAACGGAGAGCAGTTCTTC.

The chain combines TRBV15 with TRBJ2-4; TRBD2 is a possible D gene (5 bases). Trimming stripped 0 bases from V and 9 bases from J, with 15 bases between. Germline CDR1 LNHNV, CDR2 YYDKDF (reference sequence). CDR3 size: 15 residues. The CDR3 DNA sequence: TGTGCCACCAGCAGAGATCGTCCCCCTGAGGGCATTCAGTACTTC. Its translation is CATSRDRPPEGIQYF.

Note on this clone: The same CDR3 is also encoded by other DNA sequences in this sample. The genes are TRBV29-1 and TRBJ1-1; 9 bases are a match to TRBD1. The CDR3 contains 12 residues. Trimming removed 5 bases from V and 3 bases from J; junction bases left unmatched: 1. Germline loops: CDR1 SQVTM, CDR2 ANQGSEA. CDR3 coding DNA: TGCAGCGTTCGGACAGGGGACACTGAAGCTTTCTTT. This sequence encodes CSVRTGDTEAFF.

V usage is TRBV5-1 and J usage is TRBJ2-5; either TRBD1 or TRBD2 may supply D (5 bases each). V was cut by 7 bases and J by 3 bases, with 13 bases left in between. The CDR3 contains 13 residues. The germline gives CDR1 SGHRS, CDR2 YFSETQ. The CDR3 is CASGRDPKETQYF. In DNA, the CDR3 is TGCGCCAGCGGAAGGGACCCTAAAGAGACCCAGTACTTC.

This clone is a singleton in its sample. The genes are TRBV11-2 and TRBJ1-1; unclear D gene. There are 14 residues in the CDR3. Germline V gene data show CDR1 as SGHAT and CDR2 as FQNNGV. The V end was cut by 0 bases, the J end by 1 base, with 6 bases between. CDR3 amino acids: CASSLEAWNTEAFF. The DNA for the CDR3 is TGTGCCAGCAGCTTAGAGGCGTGGAACACTGAAGCTTTCTTT.

For the CDR3, the DNA is TGCAGCGGTTCTCGGGGCTACGAGCAGTACTTC. Encoded protein: CSGSRGYEQYF. This chain connects TRBV29-1 to TRBJ2-7, with D possibly being TRBD2 (5 bases). The CDR3 is made up of 11 amino acids. Germline lookup yields CDR1 SQVTM and CDR2 ANQGSEA. V gave up 7 bases and J gave up 3 bases, with 10 bases separating them.

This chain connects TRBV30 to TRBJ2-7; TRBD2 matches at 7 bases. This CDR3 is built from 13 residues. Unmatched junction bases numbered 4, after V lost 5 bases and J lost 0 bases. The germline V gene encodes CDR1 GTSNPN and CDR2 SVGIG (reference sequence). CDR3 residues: CAWSGTISYEQYF. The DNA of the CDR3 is TGTGCCTGGTCCGGGACTATCTCCTACGAGCAGTACTTC.

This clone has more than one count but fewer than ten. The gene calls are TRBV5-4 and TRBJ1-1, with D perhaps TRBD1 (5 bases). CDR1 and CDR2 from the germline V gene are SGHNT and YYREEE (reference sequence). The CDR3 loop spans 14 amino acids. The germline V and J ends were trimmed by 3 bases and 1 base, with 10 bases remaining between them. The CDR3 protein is CASSYRTGNTEAFF. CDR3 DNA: TGTGCCAGCAGCTACCGAACAGGGAACACTGAAGCTTTCTTT.

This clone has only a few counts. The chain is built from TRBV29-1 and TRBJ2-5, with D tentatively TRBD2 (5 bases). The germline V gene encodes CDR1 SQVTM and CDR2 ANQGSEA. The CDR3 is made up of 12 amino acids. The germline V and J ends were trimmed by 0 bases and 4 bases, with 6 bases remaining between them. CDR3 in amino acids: CSVEDRGETQYF. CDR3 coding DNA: TGCAGCGTTGAAGATCGGGGAGAGACCCAGTACTTC.

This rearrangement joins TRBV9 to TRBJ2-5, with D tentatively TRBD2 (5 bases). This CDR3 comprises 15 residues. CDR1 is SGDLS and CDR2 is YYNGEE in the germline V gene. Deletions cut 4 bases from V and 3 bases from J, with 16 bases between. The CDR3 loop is CASSTRMGSEETQYF. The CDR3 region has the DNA TGTGCCAGCAGCACTAGGATGGGCTCGGAAGAGACCCAGTACTTC.

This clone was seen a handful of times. The DNA of the CDR3 is TGTGCCAGCAGTTACCTCGACAGGGTTGAGACCCAGTACTTC. Its translation: CASSYLDRVETQYF. The chain carries TRBV6-6 and TRBJ2-5; TRBD1 agrees at 7 bases. The CDR3 extends over 14 amino acids. Germline CDR1 reads MNHNY; CDR2 reads SVGAGI (reference sequence). Unmatched junction bases numbered 5, after V lost 2 bases and J lost 5 bases.

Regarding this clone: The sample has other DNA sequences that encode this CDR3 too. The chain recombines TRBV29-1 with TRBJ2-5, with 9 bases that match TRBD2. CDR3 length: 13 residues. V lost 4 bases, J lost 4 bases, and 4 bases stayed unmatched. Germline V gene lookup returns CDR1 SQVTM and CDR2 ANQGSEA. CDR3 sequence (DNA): TGCAGCGTTGGGCGGGGGGGCGGAGAGACCCAGTACTTC. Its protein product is CSVGRGGGETQYF.

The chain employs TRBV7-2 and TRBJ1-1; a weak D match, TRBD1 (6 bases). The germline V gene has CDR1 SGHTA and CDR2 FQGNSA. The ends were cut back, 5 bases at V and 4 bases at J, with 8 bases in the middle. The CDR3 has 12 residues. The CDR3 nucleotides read TGTGCCAGCAGCAGGGGGACCACTGAAGCTTTCTTT. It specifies CASSRGTTEAFF.